The entry below describes one T cell receptor (beta chain). Antigen: not known. The method was immunoSEQ multiplex PCR; TCRdb's version includes in-frame clones alone and lacks a portion of them. The sample yields tens of thousands of clones, around 78% seen once. These data originate in a study of radiotherapy plus CTLA-4 blockade in lung cancer. V was trimmed by 0 bases and J by 11 bases, leaving 17 bases between them. This CDR3 contains 14 residues. Germline V gene lookup returns CDR1 SGDLS and CDR2 YYNGEE. Study-wide results and limits: After radiotherapy and ipilimumab, tumor-derived clones expanded in peripheral blood.

Participants had chemo-refractory metastatic non-small-cell lung cancer and were treated with focal radiation plus ipilimumab CTLA-4 blockade. The chain links TRBV9 to TRBJ1-1, with a possible D match to TRBD1 (5 bases). The starting material was peripheral blood, obtained from a patient treated with radiotherapy plus ipilimumab. This TCR was sampled from a human donor with non-small cell lung cancer who had a partial response to radiotherapy plus ipilimumab. Some clones in this sample may be carry-over from other donors' samples. CDR3 amino acids: CASSVAQDVRGAFF. CDR3 coding DNA: TGTGCCAGCAGCGTAGCTCAGGACGTCCGGGGGGCTTTCTTT.